The next 6 T cell receptor beta chains were all read from a single sample in a study of T cells in Graves' hyperthyroidism and ophthalmopathy. There were TCR beta CDR3 regions amplified from RNA transcripts. Primed by the HTBI set, a first-round RT-PCR was run on the TCR CDR3. TCRdb re-called the multiplex PCR reads with MiXCR, one entry per CDR3 protein. The sample lists some 700,000 distinct CDR3 sequences, roughly 17% occurring once. The sample comprised blood. These receptors all stem from a man in his fifties with Graves' hyperthyroidism.

This clonotype was counted many times. The chain employs TRBV28 and TRBJ1-1; 8 bases align to TRBD1. Unmatched junction bases numbered 5, after V lost 11 bases and J lost 0 bases. The CDR3 sequence is 13 residues long. The germline V gene encodes CDR1 MDHEN and CDR2 SYDVKM. The CDR3 DNA sequence: TGTGCCGCAGCGGACAGGGTGAACACTGAAGCTTTCTTT. It encodes CAAADRVNTEAFF.

This clonotype was recorded a few times. The chain couples TRBV5-4 to TRBJ2-1, with TRBD2 matching over 11 bases. This CDR3 spans 17 amino acids. Germline loops: CDR1 SGHNT, CDR2 YYREEE (reference sequence). Trimming removed 2 bases from V and 2 bases from J; junction bases left unmatched: 6. CDR3: CASSFLHSGRAYNEQFF. The CDR3 bases are TGTGCCAGCAGCTTTTTACATAGCGGGAGGGCCTACAATGAGCAGTTCTTC.

Ten or more counts support this clonotype. V is TRBV28 and J is TRBJ1-4, with 8 bases matching TRBD1. The germline V gene encodes CDR1 MDHEN and CDR2 SYDVKM. V dropped 3 bases and J dropped 6; count of bases not matched to a gene: 0. CDR3 size: 13 residues. CDR3 coding DNA: TGTGCCAGCAGTTTGGGACAGGATGAAAAACTGTTTTTT. Translated, it gives CASSLGQDEKLFF. Full variable domain (rest looked up from reference TRBV28 and TRBJ1-4): DVKVTQSSRYLVKRTGEKVFLECVQDMDHENMFWYRQDPGLGLRLIYFSYDVKMKEKGDIPEGYSVSREKKERFSLILESASTNQTSMYLCASSLGQDEKLFFGSGTQLSVL.

This clonotype was seen more than once but under ten times. The gene calls are TRBV3-1 and TRBJ1-6, with TRBD1 identical over 8 bases. Germline-derived CDR1 and CDR2 are LGHDT and YNNKEL (reference sequence). The CDR3 consists of 17 residues. The V and J ends lost 0 bases and 4 bases, in that order; junction bases with no gene match: 5. CDR3 region: CASSQDLTGAYNSPLHF. The CDR3, as DNA: TGTGCCAGCAGCCAAGATTTGACAGGGGCGTATAATTCACCCCTCCACTTT. Variable domain in full (rest from reference TRBV3-1 and TRBJ1-6): DTAVSQTPKYLVTQMGNDKSIKCEQNLGHDTMYWYKQDSKKFLKIMFSYNNKELIINETVPNRFSPKSPDKAHLNLHINSLELGDSAVYFCASSQDLTGAYNSPLHFGNGTRLTVT.

The gene calls are TRBV7-9 and TRBJ1-2; D ambiguous. Trimming removed 1 base from V and 10 bases from J, with 13 bases in between. This CDR3 is 13 amino acids long. The germline V gene has CDR1 SEHNR and CDR2 FQNEAQ (reference sequence). CDR3 sequence reads: CASSLGSSPFYTF. The DNA for the CDR3 is TGTGCCAGCAGCTTAGGCTCCAGTCCTTTCTACACCTTC.

This clonotype was detected many times. The chain employs TRBV10-3 and TRBJ1-5, with 10 bases aligning to TRBD1. In germline, CDR1 is ENHRY, CDR2 SYGVKD. This CDR3 has 15 amino acids. V shed 9 bases and J 6 bases; nucleotides not matched to a gene: 11. Here the CDR3 DNA reads TGTGCCATGGCAGGACAGGGGGATATTCGTCAGCCCCAGCATTTT. It encodes CAMAGQGDIRQPQHF.